This T cell receptor (beta chain) was retrieved from a study of blood T cell repertoires in COVID-19 (dated by TCRdb to 2018 to 2021). In the study overall: The collaborator samples originated in the United States, Italy and Spain and spanned the acute and convalescent phases of COVID-19. The prospective study material was composed of cDNA or gDNA derived from T cells, B-cell-depleted T cells, or PBMCs. Subjects who had been exposed to COVID-19, were actively infected with it, or had recovered from it provided the deeply sampled blood TCRbeta repertoires that made up the dataset. The repertoires were released in a freely available public database intended as a resource for research on the immune response to SARS-CoV-2. The samples were drawn from two sources: the first 160 participants of the ongoing ImmuneRACE study, and fewer than 1,500 subjects contributed by 6 global collaborators. A de-identified subject ID, COVID-19 status, age in years and sex were almost always included in the sample metadata. HLA class I and class II types, where available, came from metadata supplied by the sample provider rather than from assay-based typing. Broader findings and caveats from the paper: The amount of clinical and demographic metadata varied by source and participant and was provided uncurated.

TCRbeta CDR3 regions were amplified from genomic DNA using the immunoSEQ Assay, a bias-controlled multiplex PCR. The authors processed their data as follows. Within the assay, amplification of reference gene primers was used to estimate how many nucleated cells each sample contained. Sequence reads were collapsed and filtered to measure the absolute abundance of every unique TCRbeta CDR3 rearrangement. For each sample, productive Simpson clonality was calculated as the square root of Simpson's diversity index over productive rearrangements. TCRdb limited this immuneACCESS table to in-frame rearrangements with V and J called. A share of clones is missing; checked studies link under half to unresolved V genes, and the rest is unexplained. That table gives V, J and clone size, and the DNA gave D and trimming. The sample profile shows over 85,000 clones; around 80% of them were found once. Together, the top ten hold about 24% of the sample.

After removal of 2 bases from V and 1 base from J, the junction retains 13 bases not matched to a gene. The germline V gene gives CDR1 as SGHRS and CDR2 as YFSETQ. From its cysteine to its phenylalanine, the CDR3 spans 19 amino acids. Kept here is only the CDR3 DNA, which spans 57 bases and is read in frame from base 1. The collaborating institutions used their own protocols to collect whole blood in K2EDTA tubes. For TCRbeta analysis, collaborators shipped samples in one of three forms: frozen whole blood, isolated PBMCs, or DNA extracted from either of those sample types. A note on this clone: There is no known antigen for this receptor. It has no much larger one-base neighbor in the sample; base qualities were not kept.

This TCR came from a man between 65 and 85 years old with acute or convalescent COVID-19. The chain is assembled from TRBV5-1 and TRBJ2-5, with TRBD1 matching 11 junction bases. The specimen was peripheral blood. The DNA reads as follows: TGCGCCAGCAGCTTAACCCCCCCCCGGACAGGGGGCGGCCAAGAGACCCAGTACTTC. The encoded protein is CASSLTPPRTGGGQETQYF.